In its sample, the clone carrying this T cell receptor beta chain was seen a few times. Its antigen remains unknown. A much larger clone lies a single base off, so this may be a read error. These data come from a study of blood T cells in healthy people across ages. Study-level findings and limits: Naive CD4+ cell counts and diversity both ran higher in long-lived than in aged donors.

A second PCR, run for about 7 to 12 cycles, used a sample-barcoded 5' primer plus a J-beta primer mix. Each sample yielded at least 3 million CDR3-containing paired-end reads. TCRdb reprocessed the 5' RACE reads via MiXCR and lists one record per CDR3 protein. Of about 930,000 distinct CDR3 sequences listed, roughly 29% are singletons. This CDR3 contains 14 residues. Trimming took 1 base from V and 4 from J, leaving 9 bases between them. These records were also assigned to another study, of T cells of mothers and their children.

The chain carries TRBV12-3 or TRBV12-4 and TRBJ2-3; D gene ambiguous. This receptor was identified in a woman in her thirties or forties in good health. The sequenced sample was blood. This CDR3 is CASSLGVPADTQYF. As DNA, the CDR3 is TGTGCCAGCAGTTTAGGGGTGCCCGCAGATACGCAGTATTTT.